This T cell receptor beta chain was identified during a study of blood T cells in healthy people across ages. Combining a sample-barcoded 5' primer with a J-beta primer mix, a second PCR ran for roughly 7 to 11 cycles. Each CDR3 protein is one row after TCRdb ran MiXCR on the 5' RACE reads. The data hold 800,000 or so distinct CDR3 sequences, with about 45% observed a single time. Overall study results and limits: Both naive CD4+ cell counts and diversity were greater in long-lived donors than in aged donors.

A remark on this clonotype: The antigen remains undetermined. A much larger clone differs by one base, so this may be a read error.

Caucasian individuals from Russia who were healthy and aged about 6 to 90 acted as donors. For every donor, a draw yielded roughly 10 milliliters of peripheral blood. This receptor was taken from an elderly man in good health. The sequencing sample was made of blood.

The CDR3 coding sequence is TGTGCCAACAGCCGACTAGCGAATACAGATACGCAGTATTTT. Its protein is CANSRLANTDTQYF. The gene calls are TRBV11-1 and TRBJ2-3, with TRBD2 identical over 8 bases. The CDR3 has 14 residues. Germline loops: CDR1 SGHAT, CDR2 FQDESV (reference sequence).